The entry below describes one T cell receptor (beta chain). Its antigen is still unknown. At one end the junction does not follow the germline gene, possibly because of a read error. Sequencing was done on patients that had shown CD8+CD57+ cell expansion by flow cytometry. Blood sampling was performed on the patients, and none of them had received therapy by then. The data belong to a study of CD8+CD57+ T cells in acquired aplastic anemia. Overall study context: The mean DNA yield obtained from sorted CD4+ and CD8+ cells came to roughly 3.4 ug.

Whole-study findings and limits: Significant differences in CD8+ Simpson's diversity were not observed between patients and controls. Some 27 CD8+ CDR3 sequences were shared between patients and controls.

Per germline, CDR1 DFQATT and CDR2 SNEGSKA (reference sequence). The CDR3 runs 15 residues. TCR beta VDJ combinations and CDR3 sequences were profiled from genomic DNA. Via MiXCR, TCRdb re-called the reads, giving one row per CDR3 protein. The sample lists hundreds of thousands of distinct CDR3 sequences; around 32% were seen once. The specimen was sorted CD4+, CD8+, or CD8+CD57+ T cells (not recorded which) from PBMCs. The genes are TRBV20-1 and TRBJ2-3; TRBD2 is a possible D gene (6 bases). This TCR was recovered from a human donor with aplastic anemia. CDR3 DNA sequence: TGCGGTGCTAGTGAGGCGGGGAGATACACAGATACGCAGTATTTT. Encoded protein: CGASEAGRYTDTQYF.